The 11 T cell receptor beta chains reported below all come from one sample, sequenced in a study of radiotherapy plus CTLA-4 blockade in lung cancer. Sequenced by immunoSEQ multiplex PCR; TCRdb stores in-frame clones only, minus some. The sample yields about 31,000 clones, around 73% seen once. Sequencing used peripheral blood, obtained from a patient treated with radiotherapy plus ipilimumab. Receptor source: a human donor with non-small cell lung cancer who had stable disease on radiotherapy plus ipilimumab.

The chain recombines TRBV28 with TRBJ1-6; D unresolved. Between the trimmed V and J ends, which lost 1 base and 2 bases, there was a span of 9 bases. The CDR3 runs 16 residues. Germline CDR1 MDHEN, CDR2 SYDVKM. CDR3 amino acids: CASSLLAGAYNSPLHF. The CDR3 DNA reads as TGTGCCAGCAGTTTATTAGCGGGAGCCTATAATTCACCCCTCCACTTT.

The sample holds one count of this clone. The genes are TRBV9 and TRBJ1-4; D remains unclear. Germline V gene data show CDR1 as SGDLS and CDR2 as YYNGEE. The CDR3 extends over 13 amino acids. Trimming shortened V by 0 bases and J by 8 bases, and 8 bases separated the two germline ends. Here the CDR3 reads CASSVAWGEKLFF. The CDR3 DNA reads TGTGCCAGCAGCGTAGCTTGGGGAGAAAAACTGTTTTTT.

This chain uses TRBV28 with TRBJ1-4; TRBD1 matches 9 bases. Germline V lookup: CDR1 MDHEN, CDR2 SYDVKM. Germline trimming cut 6 bases from V and 5 bases from J; bases unmatched to any gene: 4. The CDR3 covers 14 residues. The CDR3 here is CASRTGGANEKLFF. In DNA form, the CDR3 reads TGTGCCAGCAGAACAGGGGGCGCGAATGAAAAACTGTTTTTT.

The chain couples TRBV28 to TRBJ1-4; 9 bases map to TRBD1. The CDR3 extends over 15 amino acids. Germline CDR1 MDHEN, CDR2 SYDVKM. V was pared by 1 base and J by 5 bases, with 2 bases of the junction left unmatched. CDR3 sequence: CASSLFGTGNEKLFF. In nucleotides, the CDR3 is TGTGCCAGCAGTTTATTCGGGACAGGGAATGAAAAACTGTTTTTT.

In its sample, this clone ranks as medium-sized (0.01 to 0.1%). V usage is TRBV6-1 and J usage is TRBJ1-4, with a weak D call TRBD1 (6 bases). CDR1 and CDR2 from the germline V gene are MNHNS and SASEGT. The CDR3 extends over 15 amino acids. Trimming removed 2 bases at V and 6 bases at J, with 13 bases between. CDR3 residues: CASSESGDVDEKLFF. The CDR3, as DNA: TGTGCCAGCAGTGAATCAGGGGATGTCGATGAAAAACTGTTTTTT.

The chain has TRBV4-1 and TRBJ1-5, with D possibly being TRBD1 (5 bases). CDR1 MGHRA and CDR2 YSYEKL come from the germline V gene. Trimming left V 0 bases short and J 2 bases short, with 14 bases between. This CDR3 region has 17 residues. The CDR3, as DNA: TGCGCCAGCAGCCAAGATGGGCAGGGATATCGCAATCAGCCCCAGCATTTT. It translates to CASSQDGQGYRNQPQHF.

The CDR3 loop reads CASSYSGGGSYEQYV. The DNA for the CDR3 is TGTGCCAGCAGTTATTCGGGGGGAGGCTCCTACGAGCAGTACGTC. The V and J genes are TRBV6-5 and TRBJ2-7, with 7 bases lining up with TRBD2. This CDR3 spans 15 amino acids. J lost 0 bases, V lost 3 bases, and 5 bases had no gene match. Per the germline V gene, CDR1 is MNHEY and CDR2 is SVGAGI.

The chain is built from TRBV11-2 and TRBJ1-3; no firm D call. The CDR3 extends over 15 amino acids. CDR1 is SGHAT and CDR2 is FQNNGV in the germline V gene. Trimming removed 4 bases at V and 2 bases at J, with 12 bases between. In DNA, the CDR3 is TGTGCCAGCAGCTCCTCTCCCGCTCCTGGAAACACCATATATTTT. Protein sequence: CASSSSPAPGNTIYF.

The chain joins TRBV5-1 to TRBJ2-3; 7 bases are a match to TRBD2. The germline V gene encodes CDR1 SGHRS and CDR2 YFSETQ. The CDR3 runs to 13 residues. Trimming at V came to 4 bases and at J to 1 base, leaving 0 bases not matched to a gene. CDR3 in DNA: TGCGCCAGCAGCACTAGCGGCACAGATACGCAGTATTTT. Translation gives CASSTSGTDTQYF.

This rearrangement joins TRBV27 to TRBJ1-6; a weak D match, TRBD1 (6 bases). Germline lookup yields CDR1 MNHEY and CDR2 SMNVEV (reference sequence). This CDR3 has 15 residues. The V gene lost 2 bases and the J gene lost 8 bases, with 13 bases spanning the gap. The CDR3 DNA reads as TGTGCCAGCAGTTTAGGGGGGCCGGTGCATTCACCCCTCCACTTT. Protein: CASSLGGPVHSPLHF.

The chain carries TRBV28 and TRBJ1-2; 7 nucleotides align to TRBD1. V gave up 10 bases and J gave up 7 bases; unmatched junction bases: 12. Germline V gene sequence: CDR1 MDHEN, CDR2 SYDVKM. The CDR3 covers 13 residues. The CDR3 here is CAIKMEGASGYTF. The CDR3 DNA is TGTGCCATCAAGATGGAGGGGGCAAGTGGCTACACCTTC.